The 6 T cell receptor beta chains in this list originate from one sample, sequenced in a study of blood T cell repertoires in COVID-19. The data were produced by immunoSEQ multiplex PCR, yet TCRdb's version contains in-frame clones alone and is incomplete. The sample has 150,000 to 180,000 clones, approximately 80% seen once. Sequenced input: peripheral blood. The receptors were sampled from a woman aged 45-59 years with acute or convalescent COVID-19.

The rearrangement uses TRBV7-2 and TRBJ2-1; 10 bases are shared with TRBD2. The ends lost 4 bases at V and 7 bases at J; junction bases unmatched: 10. The CDR3 loop spans 16 amino acids. Germline-derived CDR1 and CDR2 are SGHTA and FQGNSA. CDR3 nucleotides: TGTGCCAGCAGCTCCCCCGTAGCGGGAGGATTAAATGAGCAGTTCTTC. Its translation: CASSSPVAGGLNEQFF.

The chain carries TRBV9 and TRBJ2-3; 7 bases are shared with TRBD2. The trim removed 3 bases at V and 4 bases at J, leaving 11 bases unmatched. The germline gives CDR1 SGDLS, CDR2 YYNGEE. CDR3 length: 16 residues. The CDR3: CASSAKLRGGPDTQYF. The CDR3, as DNA: TGTGCCAGCAGCGCAAAACTTAGGGGAGGGCCAGATACGCAGTATTTT.

This chain uses TRBV7-9 with TRBJ1-4; 7 nucleotides line up with TRBD1. There are 15 residues in the CDR3. After removal of 5 bases from V and 3 bases from J, the junction contained 6 bases not matched to a gene. Germline V gives CDR1 SEHNR, CDR2 FQNEAQ (reference sequence). CDR3: CASSPWDSANEKLFF. For the CDR3, the DNA is TGTGCCAGCAGCCCTTGGGACAGTGCTAATGAAAAACTGTTTTTT.

This chain joins TRBV6-5 and TRBJ1-2; TRBD1 matches at 9 bases. Germline CDR1 reads MNHEY; CDR2 reads SVGAGI. The CDR3 totals 15 residues. J gave up 3 bases and V 6 bases, and 8 bases lay outside the gene matches. The CDR3 coding sequence is TGTGCCAGCAGAACTCAAACAGGGGGCCACTATGGCTACACCTTC. The encoded protein is CASRTQTGGHYGYTF.

This chain uses TRBV6-4 with TRBJ2-1; D ambiguous. Germline V gives CDR1 MRHNA, CDR2 SNTAGT. This CDR3 region has 16 residues. Trimming removed 6 bases at V and 1 base at J, with 16 bases between. The DNA of the CDR3 is TGTGCCAGCAGGGAAGAGGCGATGGGTTCCTACAATGAGCAGTTCTTC. Amino acids: CASREEAMGSYNEQFF.

DNA for the CDR3: TGTGCCAGCAGCTTGGAAGGACTAGTCGGGGAGCAGTACTTC. Residues: CASSLEGLVGEQYF. The V and J genes are TRBV7-8 and TRBJ2-7, with TRBD2 matching over 7 bases. Germline lookup yields CDR1 SGHVS and CDR2 FQNEAQ. J lost 7 bases, V lost 3 bases, and 9 bases had no gene match. This CDR3 comprises 14 residues.